Sequencing of this TCR beta chain was carried out in a study of blood T cell repertoires in COVID-19. Study-wide context: Samples of COVID-19 (acute and convalescent) were obtained from the United States, Italy and Spain. PBMCs, B-cell-depleted T cells, or T cells were the source of the cDNA or gDNA that made up the material.

Patients of the Seattle cohort, enrolled during active infection, were followed longitudinally. In the original workflow: Estimation of nucleated cell counts relied on the amplification of reference gene primers. Clones were read by immunoSEQ multiplex PCR, and TCRdb kept only the in-frame ones, dropping some. The DNA gave D and trimming, while V, J and clone size come from that table. The table includes 400,000 to 450,000 clones, 85% to 90% detected once. The receptor was isolated from a young man with COVID-19, enrolled during active disease. Sequencing was carried out using peripheral blood.

As DNA, the CDR3 is TGTGCCAGCAGCTTCGCCCCAGGGGGCAGTGGCTACACCTTC. Translated: CASSFAPGGSGYTF. The chain has TRBV5-5 and TRBJ1-2; 8 nucleotides line up with TRBD1. Germline CDR1 is SGHKS and CDR2 is YYEKEE (reference sequence). Losses at the gene ends were 2 bases for V and 7 bases for J; bases not matched to a gene: 7. The CDR3 has 14 residues.